The rows below give T cell receptor beta chains drawn from one sample of a study of blood T cell repertoires in COVID-19. Using immunoSEQ multiplex PCR, the repertoire was profiled, and TCRdb retains in-frame clones only, with some absent. The table lists under 200,000 clones, roughly 87% of them singletons. Sequencing used PBMCs or T cells enriched from blood (not recorded which). The source of these receptors is a woman aged 45-59 years who had recovered from COVID-19. The conserved cysteine and the conserved F or W are not part of the CDR3 here.

v_gene,j_gene,CDR3aa
TRBV11-2,TRBJ2-1,ASSLARTGTYNEQF
TRBV5-4,TRBJ1-2,ASSPYGGAGGYT
TRBV7-8,TRBJ2-1,ASSFPELAGDSNEQF
TRBV5-4,TRBJ1-2,ASSLDTLGYT
TRBV7-6,TRBJ1-3,ASSLSLAIGESGNTIY
TRBV10-3,TRBJ1-2,AISAEGEGYT
TRBV19,TRBJ1-2,ASRSFMTTSNYGYT
TRBV7-2,TRBJ2-1,ASSLPIYGSYNEQF
TRBV6-2/TRBV6-3,TRBJ2-7,ASSYLGQTSEQY
TRBV7-2,TRBJ1-2,ASSLGGGSGYGYT
TRBV18,TRBJ1-1,ASSYTEPNTEAF
TRBV3-1/TRBV3-2,TRBJ2-3,ASSQGRTGGPRDTQY
TRBV15,TRBJ1-4,ATSKGQAVMKGKLF
TRBV18,TRBJ2-1,AGSFTGTSGGEQF
TRBV11-2,TRBJ1-2,ASSLEWQGHRYT
TRBV19,TRBJ2-1,ASSISNLYPYNEQF
TRBV15,TRBJ2-1,ATSRLLAEGGNEQF
TRBV11-2,TRBJ1-6,ASRPRQGAGNNSPLH
TRBV27,TRBJ2-7,ASSWGQGYEQY
TRBV7-2,TRBJ2-2,ASSNTDGGSTGELF
TRBV7-6,TRBJ2-1,ASSILASGSSNEQF
TRBV7-9,TRBJ2-7,ASSSKGLDSGEQY
TRBV27,TRBJ1-2,ASSLYSGAAVGYT
TRBV28,TRBJ2-2,ASSSARVAGELF
TRBV11-2,TRBJ2-5,ASSGPGQGEETQY
TRBV27,TRBJ1-2,ASSFLRGPNNYGYT
TRBV11-2,TRBJ1-5,ASSLDGTPNQPQH
TRBV7-9,TRBJ2-2,ASSGGLAGVSGELF
TRBV4-2,TRBJ2-3,ASSQDMAGGSGNTQY
TRBV10-1,TRBJ2-3,ASSGTRDSGDTQY
TRBV5-1,TRBJ2-7,ASSLATSGYEQY
TRBV19,TRBJ2-1,ASSARLAGGIHEQF
TRBV28,TRBJ2-1,ASRPQGRDEQF
TRBV29-1,TRBJ1-2,SVLEYDRRYGYT
TRBV7-2,TRBJ1-6,ASSYPDRGLGSPLH
TRBV18,TRBJ2-5,ASTPDRVGETQY
TRBV6-5,TRBJ2-2,ASIFFNANTGELF
TRBV4-1,TRBJ2-3,ASSLLSGTQY
TRBV7-2,TRBJ1-4,ASSLTGSSEKLF
TRBV9,TRBJ1-1,ASSRFGQLTEAF
TRBV6-5,TRBJ2-2,ASSTLRETGELF
TRBV24-1,TRBJ2-2,ATSDLRQEAGELF
TRBV28,TRBJ2-7,ASSLIGTVETGEQY
TRBV6-2/TRBV6-3,TRBJ2-3,ASSYGRATDTQY
TRBV9,TRBJ1-2,ASSGDRVFNYGYT
TRBV19,TRBJ1-1,ASSQGFAEAF
TRBV2,TRBJ1-2,ASSEQGWGLGGYT
TRBV2,TRBJ2-1,ASSEVPGTSRPSYNEQF
TRBV19,TRBJ2-3,ASSLRQTDTQY
TRBV7-9,TRBJ2-1,ASSPRGSGRVDEQF
TRBV5-1,TRBJ1-2,ASRAGTANYGYT
TRBV7-2,TRBJ1-1,ASSLVPGNTEAF
TRBV19,TRBJ2-2,ASSTRLAGVGGSGELF
TRBV5-1,TRBJ1-3,ASSFGELISGNTIY
TRBV6-5,TRBJ2-7,ASSYSGAGIYEQY